Here is one TCR beta chain with its context. Its matching antigen is unknown. These data belong to a study of early stage breast cancer tumors. About the research overall: Among approximately 12 ER+/PR+/HER2- tumors, eight were ductal, four lobular. Study-level findings and limits: Comparing each tissue with blood distinguished tumor from normal in most of the 16 patients.

Each sample had two DNA replicates, roughly 0.48 ug blood or roughly 1.6 ug tissue. The table came from immunoSEQ multiplex PCR; TCRdb's copy has only in-frame clones and leaves some out. The sample lists more than 55,000 clones, around 80% occurring once. Sample: blood. The receptor was derived from a person in their 40s with breast cancer.

The CDR3 spells CASTMGATYEQYF. The CDR3 DNA reads TGTGCCAGCACCATGGGGGCCACCTACGAGCAGTACTTC. The chain links TRBV28 to TRBJ2-7, with D possibly TRBD1 on 6 matching bases. The germline V gene has CDR1 MDHEN and CDR2 SYDVKM. The CDR3 spans 13 residues. The germline V and J ends were trimmed by 7 bases and 2 bases, with 12 bases remaining between them.